This TCR beta chain was recorded in a study of T cell responses to AZD1222 COVID-19 vaccine. The overall study: Analyses pooled second doses at about 4 or about 12 weeks.

Comment on this clone: Its antigen is not known.

Study results and caveats: An increase in Spike-specific TCR breadth and depth was observed after two AZD1222 doses. Most donors were white British and more were female, and clonal diversity was possibly underestimated. AZD1222 recipients seropositive at baseline numbered only six.

The CDR3 has 13 residues. With 0 bases removed from V and 4 bases from J, the gap between germline ends came to 6 bases. Germline CDR1 MNHEY, CDR2 SVGAGI. Clones were read by immunoSEQ multiplex PCR, and TCRdb kept only the in-frame ones, dropping some. The sample includes over 75,000 clones, under 95% of them seen just once. This chain links TRBV6-5 with TRBJ1-1; no definite D call. The source of this sequence is an adult in good health. The source was peripheral blood, collected on day 0 of AZD1222 vaccination. Here the CDR3 DNA reads TGTGCCAGCAGTTACTCCGGACGCACTGAAGCTTTCTTT. Protein product: CASSYSGRTEAFF.